These T cell receptor beta chains were read from a single sample in a study of OX40 agonist ivuxolimab in advanced cancers. Sequencing was performed with immunoSEQ multiplex PCR; in TCRdb, only in-frame clones are kept and a portion is missing. In the table there are 70,000 or so clones, over 65% of which are singletons. Sequenced material: CD4+ or CD8+ T cells sorted from blood, taken in a trial of the OX40 agonist ivuxolimab. The receptors stem from an adult with an advanced solid tumor such as melanoma, head and neck, liver or kidney cancer. Each CDR3 is given with its conserved first and last residue. A D gene is named only where the DNA matches it firmly. Expanded clones get a size class; other rows say once, few or many, or leave the size out.

v_gene	abundance	d_gene	j_gene	CDR3nt	CDR3aa
TRBV4-2	NA	NA	TRBJ2-6	TGTGCCAGCAGCCAAGATAGAGGGGCCAACGTCCTGACTTTC	CASSQDRGANVLTF
TRBV19	NA	NA	TRBJ1-5	TGTGCCAGTAGTTTCAGGGGATGGCAGCCCCAGCATTTT	CASSFRGWQPQHF
TRBV30	few	NA	TRBJ1-3	TGTGCCGGGAGGGTGAACTCTGGAAACACCATATATTTT	CAGRVNSGNTIYF
TRBV7-2	NA	TRBD2	TRBJ2-1	TGTGCCAGCAGCCCCGGACTAGCGGGAAGGGCTGAGCAGTTCTTC	CASSPGLAGRAEQFF
TRBV6-6	NA	NA	TRBJ1-5	TGTGCCAGCAGACCGCTGGGCAATCAGCCCCAGCATTTT	CASRPLGNQPQHF
TRBV4-3	NA	TRBD2	TRBJ2-1	TGCGCCAGCAGCCAGGGAGGGAGCTCCTACAATGAGCAGTTCTTC	CASSQGGSSYNEQFF
TRBV6-5	few	NA	TRBJ1-5	TGTGCCAGCCTCAGGGGTAGGAGCAATCAGCCCCAGCATTTT	CASLRGRSNQPQHF
TRBV4-3	NA	TRBD2	TRBJ2-5	TGCGCCAGCAGCGATAGTAGCGGGAGTGGGGAGACCCAGTACTTC	CASSDSSGSGETQYF
TRBV7-2	NA	NA	TRBJ2-2	TGTGCCAGCAGCTTAAGGGCCGGGAACACCGGGGAGCTGTTTTTT	CASSLRAGNTGELFF
TRBV27	NA	NA	TRBJ2-7	TGTGCCGCTGGGGTGGGGCGGGCCTACGAGCAGTACTTC	CAAGVGRAYEQYF
TRBV28	few	NA	TRBJ1-2	TGTGCCAGCAGTTTACTTTCTGGCTATGGCTACACCTTC	CASSLLSGYGYTF
TRBV27	NA	TRBD1	TRBJ2-7	TGTGCCAGCGGATACGACAGGGCCCACGAGCAGTACTTC	CASGYDRAHEQYF
TRBV7-2	NA	NA	TRBJ1-2	TGTGCCAGCAGCTTAGCTAAGAACAGGAGGCTCACTAACTATGGCTACACCTTC	CASSLAKNRRLTNYGYTF
TRBV30	NA	NA	TRBJ1-1	TGTGCCTGGTCACCTCGGACAGTCATGAACACTGAAGCTTTCTTT	CAWSPRTVMNTEAFF
TRBV13	NA	NA	TRBJ1-1	TGTGCCAGCAGCACCAGAGGGGGGAACACTGAAGCTTTCTTT	CASSTRGGNTEAFF
TRBV11-2	NA	TRBD2	TRBJ2-5	TGTGCCAGCAGCTTCTCCTGGGGGGGAGAGACCCAGTACTTC	CASSFSWGGETQYF
TRBV7-3	NA	NA	TRBJ2-2	TGTGCCAGCGGGGAGACGGAGGGCGGCACCGGGGAGCTGTTTTTT	CASGETEGGTGELFF
TRBV28	NA	NA	TRBJ1-1	TGTGCCAGCAGTTATAGGGACAAATTGGAGGACACTGAAGCTTTCTTT	CASSYRDKLEDTEAFF
TRBV7-9	NA	NA	TRBJ1-1	TGTGCCAGCAGCTTAGGGGACAAAGGTATCGCTGAAGCTTTCTTT	CASSLGDKGIAEAFF
TRBV28	NA	TRBD1	TRBJ2-6	TGTGCCAGCAGTTTTAGGGGGCCTGGGGCCAACGTCCTGACTTTC	CASSFRGPGANVLTF
TRBV4-2	NA	TRBD2	TRBJ2-1	TGTGCCAGCAGCCAAGATGGACTGGTGAGCGGGAGGTGGCCTGAGCAGTTCTTC	CASSQDGLVSGRWPEQFF
TRBV9	NA	TRBD1	TRBJ2-3	TGTGCCAGCAGCCCACGGGGACAGGGGATGTTTGGAGATACGCAGTATTTT	CASSPRGQGMFGDTQYF
TRBV7-8	NA	TRBD1	TRBJ2-5	TGTGCCAGCAGCTTACGGGACAGGGGTGTAGAGACCCAGTACTTC	CASSLRDRGVETQYF
TRBV6-6	NA	NA	TRBJ2-7	TGTGCCAGCAGCTCACTCTACGAGCAGTACTTC	CASSSLYEQYF